The clone carrying this T cell receptor beta chain was detected only once. As yet, its antigen is unknown. The record originates from a study of cytomegalovirus exposure and HLA in healthy donors. Between the trimmed V and J ends, which lost 8 bases and 6 bases, there was a span of 13 bases. The CDR3 has 11 amino acids. CDR1 and CDR2 from the germline V gene are GTSNPN and SVGIG (reference sequence). Findings and caveats of the study: In the 130 or so validation repertoires, approximately 94% of cluster scores exceeded 0, per a later analysis. Most sequenced TCRs were rare (though some public TCRs occurred in many donors). In vitro confirmation showed three CMV-associated chains to be CMV antigen specific.

Sequencing used immunoSEQ multiplex PCR; TCRdb keeps in-frame clones, though not all of them. Of 150,000 to 200,000 clones in the sample, roughly 86% were seen once. V gene TRBV30 combines with J gene TRBJ1-1, with a possible D match to TRBD1 (5 bases). The sample taken for sequencing was PBMCs. The sequence derives from a man aged 18-30 years in good health and CMV-seropositive. Written as DNA, the CDR3 is TGTGCCGATCAACGGGGGGCTGAAGCTTTCTTT. Residues: CADQRGAEAFF.